This entry lists 23 T cell receptor beta chains sequenced from one sample in a study of blood T cell repertoires in COVID-19. TCRdb's table, derived via immunoSEQ multiplex PCR, lists solely in-frame clones and lacks some. The sample carries 95,000 or so clones, 84% recorded once. Sequencing input: peripheral blood. The receptors were sampled from a human donor in a cohort sampled during active COVID-19.

The gene calls are TRBV5-1 and TRBJ2-5; TRBD2 matches at 9 bases. The junction had 5 bases not matched to a gene; V was cut back by 0 bases and J by 2 bases. The CDR3 has 16 residues. Germline CDR1 reads SGHRS; CDR2 reads YFSETQ. The CDR3 region is CASSLAASGIQETQYF. CDR3 DNA: TGCGCCAGCAGCTTGGCGGCTAGCGGGATACAAGAGACCCAGTACTTC.

The chain employs TRBV7-3 and TRBJ2-5; 7 bases are shared with TRBD1. From germline, CDR1 is SGHTA and CDR2 FQGTGA. This CDR3 has 14 amino acids. The V and J ends lost 5 bases and 5 bases, in that order; junction bases with no gene match: 8. CDR3 DNA sequence: TGTGCCAGCAGCCCCAGGGACAGAGGTGAGACCCAGTACTTC. Amino acid sequence: CASSPRDRGETQYF.

This clone was counted once. The chain is built from TRBV6-5 and TRBJ2-7, with 7 bases identical to TRBD1. Per germline, CDR1 MNHEY and CDR2 SVGAGI. Losses at the gene ends were 10 bases for V and 7 bases for J; bases not matched to a gene: 10. The CDR3 sequence is 12 residues long. The CDR3 reads CAIAPQGVEQYF. The CDR3 coding sequence is TGTGCCATCGCACCCCAGGGGGTTGAGCAGTACTTC.

This clone was detected only once. The chain couples TRBV24-1 to TRBJ2-1; D is unclear. This CDR3 contains 13 residues. Germline lookup yields CDR1 KGHDR and CDR2 SFDVKD. V was cut by 5 bases and J by 10 bases, with 14 bases left in between. The CDR3 nucleotides are TGTGCCACCAGTGCCCGACCCAACGGGGAGCAGTTCTTC. Translating it yields CATSARPNGEQFF.

V usage is TRBV11-3 and J usage is TRBJ2-7; D unclear. Germline V gene sequence: CDR1 SGHNT, CDR2 YENEEA. This CDR3 is 12 amino acids long. With 5 bases removed from V and 2 bases from J, the gap between germline ends came to 7 bases. CDR3 nucleotide sequence: TGTGCCAGCAGCCATGACACCTACGAGCAGTACTTC. The encoded protein is CASSHDTYEQYF.

The chain combines TRBV3-1 (or the pseudogene TRBV3-2) with TRBJ1-1; D ambiguous. This CDR3 is 13 amino acids long. Germline V gives CDR1 LGHDT, CDR2 YNNKEL (reference sequence). V was trimmed by 1 base and J by 1 base, leaving 4 bases between them. The CDR3: CASSQVKNTEAFF. The CDR3 DNA is TGTGCCAGCAGCCAAGTCAAGAACACTGAAGCTTTCTTT.

The chain is built from TRBV29-1 and TRBJ2-5, with 7 bases identical to TRBD2. Per germline, CDR1 SQVTM and CDR2 ANQGSEA. J lost 5 bases, V lost 3 bases, and 3 bases had no gene match. The CDR3 contains 12 residues. The DNA of the CDR3 is TGCAGCGTTGAGCAGGGAGGGGAGACCCAGTACTTC. Its protein is CSVEQGGETQYF.

The chain joins TRBV7-6 to TRBJ2-7; tentative D call: TRBD1 (6 bases). CDR3 length equals 13 residues. CDR1 SGHVS and CDR2 FNYEAQ come from the germline V gene. Trimming pared 5 bases from V and 1 base from J, leaving 9 bases between. CDR3 sequence reads: CASSLDRSYEQYF. CDR3 in DNA: TGTGCCAGCAGCCTCGACAGGTCCTACGAGCAGTACTTC.

The genes are TRBV18 and TRBJ1-1; D is undetermined. With 5 bases removed from V and 8 bases from J, the gap between germline ends came to 15 bases. This CDR3 region has 13 residues. Germline V lookup: CDR1 KGHSH, CDR2 LQKENI. CDR3 nucleotide sequence: TGTGCCAGCTCATCCCTGATGGGCGAAGAAGCTTTCTTT. It codes for CASSSLMGEEAFF. Using reference TRBV18 and TRBJ1-1 for the parts outside the CDR3, the full variable domain is NAGVMQNPRHLVRRRGQEARLRCSPMKGHSHVYWYRQLPEEGLKFMVYLQKENIIDESGMPKERFSAEFPKEGPSILRIQQVVRGDSAAYFCASSSLMGEEAFFGQGTRLTVV.

This sequence joins TRBV7-9 and TRBJ2-2; no definite D call. V lost 2 bases and J lost 13, with 8 bases in between. This CDR3 region has 11 residues. CDR1 is SEHNR and CDR2 is FQNEAQ in the germline V gene (reference sequence). The CDR3 DNA reads as TGTGCCAGCAGCTTATTTCTCGGGCTGTTTTTT. Translation gives CASSLFLGLFF.

This clone was picked up a small number of times. The chain couples TRBV5-1 to TRBJ1-1, with 7 bases lining up with TRBD1. This CDR3 spans 18 amino acids. The V and J ends lost 0 bases and 0 bases, in that order; junction bases with no gene match: 11. Germline values: CDR1 SGHRS, CDR2 YFSETQ. The CDR3: CASSLVGIPGQLNTEAFF. Written as DNA, the CDR3 is TGCGCCAGCAGCTTGGTGGGAATTCCGGGACAGTTGAACACTGAAGCTTTCTTT.

The V and J genes are TRBV19 and TRBJ2-5; D call uncertain. Trimming shortened V by 5 bases and J by 1 base, and 8 bases separated the two germline ends. The length of the CDR3 is 13 residues. The V gene's germline CDR1 is LNHDA and CDR2 SQIVND (reference sequence). CDR3 in DNA: TGTGCCAGTAGTGGGCACACCCAAGAGACCCAGTACTTC. Translation gives CASSGHTQETQYF.

This rearrangement joins TRBV18 to TRBJ1-1; 7 nucleotides match TRBD1. V gave up 3 bases and J gave up 1 base; unmatched junction bases: 5. The CDR3 length is 15 residues. CDR1 and CDR2 (germline): KGHSH, LQKENI. The CDR3 DNA follows: TGTGCCAGCTCACCCCCGGGACAGCAGAACACTGAAGCTTTCTTT. Translation: CASSPPGQQNTEAFF.

The V gene is TRBV4-1, the J gene TRBJ2-7; D uncertain. Trimming removed 0 bases at V and 0 bases at J, with 12 bases between. CDR1 and CDR2 (germline): MGHRA, YSYEKL. The CDR3 sequence is 16 residues long. The CDR3 reads CASSQEEVRLSYEQYF. The CDR3 nucleotides read TGCGCCAGCAGCCAAGAAGAGGTCAGACTCTCCTACGAGCAGTACTTC.

The chain couples TRBV29-1 to TRBJ1-3, with TRBD1 identical over 9 bases. Germline CDR1 is SQVTM and CDR2 is ANQGSEA. The CDR3 has 14 amino acids. The ends lost 6 bases at V and 3 bases at J; junction bases unmatched: 6. This CDR3 reads CSVRDRENGNTIYF. The CDR3 DNA follows: TGCAGCGTAAGGGACAGGGAAAATGGAAACACCATATATTTT.

This chain connects TRBV5-1 to TRBJ2-1; 9 nucleotides align to TRBD2. V gave up 0 bases and J gave up 9 bases; unmatched junction bases: 10. The CDR3 loop spans 16 amino acids. The germline CDR1 and CDR2 sequences are SGHRS and YFSETQ. The CDR3 region has the DNA TGCGCCAGCAGCTTGGTTGCTAGCGGGAACTCTGGTGAGCAGTTCTTC. Protein sequence: CASSLVASGNSGEQFF.

The CDR3 reads CASSRAGTGAGGGYTF. CDR3 sequence (DNA): TGTGCCAGCAGCCGCGCTGGGACAGGGGCCGGGGGTGGCTACACCTTC. The chain uses TRBV27 and TRBJ1-2; TRBD1 aligns across 10 bases. Per germline, CDR1 MNHEY and CDR2 SMNVEV (reference sequence). CDR3 size: 16 residues. Trimming removed 6 bases from V and 7 bases from J; junction bases left unmatched: 14.

J is TRBJ1-1 and V is TRBV7-2, with no clear D. The CDR3 is 16 amino acids. V lost 1 base and J 1 base, leaving 13 bases between the germline ends. Germline V CDR1 and CDR2: SGHTA, FQGNSA. CDR3 DNA sequence: TGTGCCAGCAGCTTAGGCGGGTCACTCTCGAACACTGAAGCTTTCTTT. Translating gives CASSLGGSLSNTEAFF.

The chain uses TRBV5-1 and TRBJ1-1; unclear D gene. Between the trimmed V and J ends, which lost 3 bases and 6 bases, there was a span of 12 bases. The CDR3 length is 13 residues. Germline V CDR1 and CDR2: SGHRS, YFSETQ. This CDR3 is CASSSIREPEAFF. The CDR3 DNA is TGCGCCAGCAGCTCGATCCGGGAGCCTGAAGCTTTCTTT.

The chain is built from TRBV5-1 and TRBJ1-2, with D tentatively TRBD1 (6 bases). V lost 2 bases, J lost 4 bases, and 12 bases lay in between. The germline V gene encodes CDR1 SGHRS and CDR2 YFSETQ. The CDR3 length is 14 residues. CDR3 in DNA: TGCGCCAGCAGCTTCGCAGGGGAGGGCTATGGCTACACCTTC. Its protein product is CASSFAGEGYGYTF. Based on the CDR3 plus reference TRBV5-1 and TRBJ1-2, the full variable domain is KAGVTQTPRYLIKTRGQQVTLSCSPISGHRSVSWYQQTPGQGLQFLFEYFSETQRNKGNFPGRFSGRQFSNSRSEMNVSTLELGDSALYLCASSFAGEGYGYTFGSGTRLTVV.

The rearrangement joins TRBV11-2 to TRBJ1-5, with a possible D match to TRBD1 (5 bases). The CDR3 covers 15 residues. V gave up 5 bases and J gave up 6 bases, with 17 bases separating them. From germline, CDR1 is SGHAT and CDR2 FQNNGV. As DNA, the CDR3 is TGTGCCAGCAGCCTCCAAGTCGGGGGGGGTCAGCCCCAGCATTTT. It yields the protein CASSLQVGGGQPQHF.

V and J are TRBV11-2 and TRBJ1-2; 9 positions match TRBD1. The junction had 14 bases not matched to a gene; V was cut back by 5 bases and J by 7 bases. The CDR3 runs to 16 residues. CDR1 and CDR2 from the germline V gene are SGHAT and FQNNGV. The CDR3 loop reads CASSTHPGQGSRGYTF. As DNA, the CDR3 is TGTGCCAGCAGCACCCACCCGGGACAGGGAAGTCGTGGCTACACCTTC.

The chain recombines TRBV7-2 with TRBJ1-3, with 8 bases matching TRBD1. V shed 5 bases and J 3 bases; nucleotides not matched to a gene: 18. CDR3 length equals 19 residues. Germline assignment: CDR1 SGHTA and CDR2 FQGNSA. DNA for the CDR3: TGTGCCAGCAGCCTAGGGCCGCAGACAGGGACAGGCTATGGAAACACCATATATTTT. This gives the protein CASSLGPQTGTGYGNTIYF.